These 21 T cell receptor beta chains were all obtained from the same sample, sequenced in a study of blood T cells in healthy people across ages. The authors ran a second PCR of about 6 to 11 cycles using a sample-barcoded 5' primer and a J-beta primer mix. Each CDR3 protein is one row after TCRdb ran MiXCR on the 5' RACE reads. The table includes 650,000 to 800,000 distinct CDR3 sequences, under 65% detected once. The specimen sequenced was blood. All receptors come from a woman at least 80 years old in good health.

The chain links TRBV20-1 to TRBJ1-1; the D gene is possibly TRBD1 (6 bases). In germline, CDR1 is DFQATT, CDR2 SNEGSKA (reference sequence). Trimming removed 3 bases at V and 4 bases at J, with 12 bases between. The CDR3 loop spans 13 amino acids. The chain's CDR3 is CSASRGGSTEAFF. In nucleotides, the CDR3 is TGCAGTGCTAGCCGTGGGGGCTCCACTGAAGCTTTCTTT.

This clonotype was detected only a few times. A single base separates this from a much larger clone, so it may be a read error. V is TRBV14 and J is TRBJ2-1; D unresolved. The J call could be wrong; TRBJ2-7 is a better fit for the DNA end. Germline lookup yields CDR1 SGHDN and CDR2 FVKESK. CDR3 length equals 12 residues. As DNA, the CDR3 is TGTGCCAGCAGTTGGGTATGGAATGAGCAGTACTTC. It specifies CASSWVWNEQYF.

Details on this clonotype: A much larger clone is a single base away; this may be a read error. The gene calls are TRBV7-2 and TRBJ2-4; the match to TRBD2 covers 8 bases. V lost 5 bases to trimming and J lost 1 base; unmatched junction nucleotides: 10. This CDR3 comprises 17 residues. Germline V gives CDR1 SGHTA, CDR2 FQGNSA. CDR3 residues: CASSPPTGGGAKNIQYF. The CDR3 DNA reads TGTGCCAGCAGCCCACCTACGGGAGGGGGGGCCAAAAACATTCAGTACTTC.

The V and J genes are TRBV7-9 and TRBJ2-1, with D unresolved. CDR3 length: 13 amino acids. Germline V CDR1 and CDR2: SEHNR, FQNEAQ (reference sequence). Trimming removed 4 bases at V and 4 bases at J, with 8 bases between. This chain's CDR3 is CASSYDLYNEQFF. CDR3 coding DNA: TGTGCCAGCAGCTACGACTTATACAATGAGCAGTTCTTC.

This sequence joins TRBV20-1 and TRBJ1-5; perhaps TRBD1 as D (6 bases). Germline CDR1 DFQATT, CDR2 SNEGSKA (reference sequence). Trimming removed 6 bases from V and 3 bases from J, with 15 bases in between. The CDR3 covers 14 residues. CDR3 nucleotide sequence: TGCAGTGCCCTGGAGGGGGTCCTCAATCAGCCCCAGCATTTT. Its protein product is CSALEGVLNQPQHF.

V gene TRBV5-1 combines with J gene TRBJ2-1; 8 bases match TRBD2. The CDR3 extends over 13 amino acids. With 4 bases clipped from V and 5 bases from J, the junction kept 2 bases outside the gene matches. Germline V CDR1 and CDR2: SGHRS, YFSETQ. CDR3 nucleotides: TGCGCCAGCAGCGTGGGACTAGACAATGAGCAGTTCTTC. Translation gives CASSVGLDNEQFF.

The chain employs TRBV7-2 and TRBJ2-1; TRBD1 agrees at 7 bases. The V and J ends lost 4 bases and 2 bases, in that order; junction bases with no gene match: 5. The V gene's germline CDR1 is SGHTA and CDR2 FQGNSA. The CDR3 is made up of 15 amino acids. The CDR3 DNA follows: TGTGCCAGCAGCTCGGGACAGTTGGCCTACAATGAGCAGTTCTTC. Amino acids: CASSSGQLAYNEQFF.

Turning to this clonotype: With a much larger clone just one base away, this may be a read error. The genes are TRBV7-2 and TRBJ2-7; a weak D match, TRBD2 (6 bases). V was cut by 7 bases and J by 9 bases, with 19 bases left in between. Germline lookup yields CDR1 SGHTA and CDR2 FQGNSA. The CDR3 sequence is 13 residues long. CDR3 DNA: TGTGCCAGCACCTACGTGGGCGGGGACGTGCAGTACTTC. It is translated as CASTYVGGDVQYF.

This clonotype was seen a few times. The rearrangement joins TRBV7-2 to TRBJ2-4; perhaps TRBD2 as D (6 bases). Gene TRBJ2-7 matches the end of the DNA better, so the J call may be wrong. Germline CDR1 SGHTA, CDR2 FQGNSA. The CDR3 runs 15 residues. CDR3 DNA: TGTGCCAGCAGCTTAGGCGGAGGGCCGTACTTCGAGCAGTACTTC. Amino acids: CASSLGGGPYFEQYF.

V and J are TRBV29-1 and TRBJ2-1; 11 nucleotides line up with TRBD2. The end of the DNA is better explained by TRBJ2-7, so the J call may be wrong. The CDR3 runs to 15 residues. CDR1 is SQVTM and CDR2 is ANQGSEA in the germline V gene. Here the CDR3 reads CSVGASGGTHNEQYF. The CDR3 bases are TGCAGCGTTGGCGCTAGCGGGGGGACACACAATGAGCAGTACTTC.

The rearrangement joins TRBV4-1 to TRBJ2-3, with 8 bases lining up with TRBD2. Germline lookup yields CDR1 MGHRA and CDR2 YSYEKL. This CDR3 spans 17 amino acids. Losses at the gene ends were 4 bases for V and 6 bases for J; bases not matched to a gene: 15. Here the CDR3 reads CASSPPGGGKLWDTQYF. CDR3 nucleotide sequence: TGCGCCAGCAGCCCCCCCGGGGGGGGCAAGTTATGGGATACGCAGTATTTT.

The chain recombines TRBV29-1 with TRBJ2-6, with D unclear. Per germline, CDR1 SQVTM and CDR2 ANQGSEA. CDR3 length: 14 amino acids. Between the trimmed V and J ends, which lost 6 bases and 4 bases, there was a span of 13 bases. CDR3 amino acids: CSVATSWGANVLTF. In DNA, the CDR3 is TGCAGCGTGGCAACAAGTTGGGGGGCCAACGTCCTGACTTTC.

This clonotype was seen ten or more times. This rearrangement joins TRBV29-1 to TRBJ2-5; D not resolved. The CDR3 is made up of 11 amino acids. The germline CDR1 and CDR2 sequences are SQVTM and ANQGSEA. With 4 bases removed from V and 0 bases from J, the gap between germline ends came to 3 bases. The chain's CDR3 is CSVVHQETQYF. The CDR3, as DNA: TGCAGCGTTGTGCACCAAGAGACCCAGTACTTC.

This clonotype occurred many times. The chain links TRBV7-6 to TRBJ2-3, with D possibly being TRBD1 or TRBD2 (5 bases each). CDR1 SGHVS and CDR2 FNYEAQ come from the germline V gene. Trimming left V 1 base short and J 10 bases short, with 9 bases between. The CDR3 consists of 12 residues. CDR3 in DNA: TGTGCCAGCAGCTTAGGCGTGGGGGCGCAGTATTTT. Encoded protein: CASSLGVGAQYF.

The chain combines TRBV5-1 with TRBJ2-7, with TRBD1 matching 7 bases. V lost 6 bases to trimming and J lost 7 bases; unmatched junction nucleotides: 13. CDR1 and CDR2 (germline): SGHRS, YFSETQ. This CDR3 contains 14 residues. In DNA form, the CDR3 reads TGCGCCAGCACCTCCGGGACAGTGAACAATGAGCAGTACTTC. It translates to CASTSGTVNNEQYF.

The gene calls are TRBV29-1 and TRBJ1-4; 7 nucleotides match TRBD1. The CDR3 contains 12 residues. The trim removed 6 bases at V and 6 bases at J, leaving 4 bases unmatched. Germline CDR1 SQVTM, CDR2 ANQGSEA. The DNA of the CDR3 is TGCAGCGTGGGGACAGAGGATGAAAAACTGTTTTTT. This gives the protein CSVGTEDEKLFF.

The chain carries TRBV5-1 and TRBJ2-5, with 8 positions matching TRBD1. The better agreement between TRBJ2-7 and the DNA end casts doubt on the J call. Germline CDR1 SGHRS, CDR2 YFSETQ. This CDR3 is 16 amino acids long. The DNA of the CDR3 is TGCGCCAGCAGCTTGAGGCAAGGACAGGGAACCCACGAGCAGTACTTC. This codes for CASSLRQGQGTHEQYF.

The CDR3 is CASSQEAGAAYNEQFF. In nucleotides, the CDR3 is TGCGCCAGCAGCCAAGAGGCCGGGGCAGCCTACAATGAGCAGTTCTTC. The J gene is TRBJ2-1, the V gene TRBV4-3, with D perhaps matching TRBD1 or TRBD2 (5 bases each). The V gene's germline CDR1 is LGHNA and CDR2 YSLEER. The CDR3 is made up of 16 amino acids. The V end was cut by 0 bases, the J end by 2 bases, with 11 bases between.

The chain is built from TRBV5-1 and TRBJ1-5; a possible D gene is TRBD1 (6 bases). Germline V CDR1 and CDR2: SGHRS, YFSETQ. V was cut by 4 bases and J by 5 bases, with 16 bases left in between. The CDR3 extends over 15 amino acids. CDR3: CASSKIWGPDQPQHF. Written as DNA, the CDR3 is TGCGCCAGCAGCAAGATCTGGGGGCCTGATCAGCCCCAGCATTTT.

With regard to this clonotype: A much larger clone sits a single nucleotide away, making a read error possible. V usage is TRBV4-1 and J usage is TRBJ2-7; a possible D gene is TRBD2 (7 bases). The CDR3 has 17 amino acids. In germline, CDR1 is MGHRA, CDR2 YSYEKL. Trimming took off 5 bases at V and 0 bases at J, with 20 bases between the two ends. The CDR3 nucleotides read TGCGCCAGCAGCTCCAAGGGGGGAGGGGGTAGCTCCTACGAGCAGTACTTC. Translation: CASSSKGGGGSSYEQYF.

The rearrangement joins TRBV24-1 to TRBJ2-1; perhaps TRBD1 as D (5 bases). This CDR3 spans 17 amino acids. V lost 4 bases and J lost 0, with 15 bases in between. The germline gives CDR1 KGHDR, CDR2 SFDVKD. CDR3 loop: CATSDSGPRGSYNEQFF. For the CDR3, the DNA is TGTGCCACCAGTGACAGTGGGCCTAGGGGCTCCTACAATGAGCAGTTCTTC.